A selection of T cell receptor beta chains follows, all from one sample in a study of T cell responses to AZD1222 COVID-19 vaccine. The data were produced by immunoSEQ multiplex PCR, yet TCRdb's version contains in-frame clones alone and is incomplete. The sample gives 150,000 to 200,000 clones, almost 95% of which show up once; 2.3% is in the top ten. The sequenced sample was peripheral blood, obtained on day 0 of AZD1222 vaccination. All receptors come from an adult in good health. CDR3s include the opening cysteine and the closing phenylalanine or tryptophan. Each record gives: V gene, J gene, D gene, clone size, CDR3 protein, CDR3 DNA. D genes are given only for firm matches. Size is omitted from some rows. Given values are once, few, many or a class for expanded clones.

TRBV3-1/TRBV3-2	TRBJ1-2	-	-	CASSGGNYGYTF	TGTGCCAGCTCGGGGGGGAACTATGGCTACACCTTC
TRBV5-6	TRBJ1-2	TRBD1	once	CASSPTGKSYGYTF	TGTGCCAGCAGTCCGACAGGGAAGTCGTACGGCTACACCTTC
TRBV5-1	TRBJ2-7	-	few	CASRKEGLSTYEQYF	TGCGCCAGCAGAAAGGAGGGCTTATCGACCTACGAGCAGTACTTC
TRBV7-3	TRBJ2-5	-	once	CASSLSGVQETQYF	TGTGCCAGCAGCTTATCAGGGGTTCAAGAGACCCAGTACTTC
TRBV13	TRBJ1-3	TRBD1	-	CASSSTGAGNTIYF	TGTGCCAGCAGCTCCACAGGGGCTGGAAACACCATATATTTT
TRBV6-6	TRBJ1-2	-	once	CASSYSNRDGGYTF	TGTGCCAGCAGTTACTCGAACAGGGATGGTGGCTACACCTTC
TRBV28	TRBJ2-5	TRBD2	-	CASKHGDSGRETQYF	TGTGCCAGCAAACACGGGGATAGCGGGAGAGAGACCCAGTACTTC
TRBV5-1	TRBJ2-5	TRBD2	-	CASSLGVREGSETQYF	TGCGCCAGCAGCTTAGGAGTCAGGGAGGGGTCGGAGACCCAGTACTTC
TRBV6-5	TRBJ2-5	TRBD2	once	CASYRASGSWETQYF	TGTGCCAGCTACCGGGCTAGCGGGAGTTGGGAGACCCAGTACTTC
TRBV28	TRBJ1-2	-	once	CASLRDTRPGYTF	TGTGCCAGCCTCCGGGACACCCGGCCCGGCTACACCTTC
TRBV4-2	TRBJ2-5	-	-	CASSVRGQETQYF	TGTGCCAGCAGCGTACGGGGCCAAGAGACCCAGTACTTC
TRBV6-5	TRBJ2-2	-	many	CASRGPAVAPGELFF	TGTGCCAGCAGGGGCCCAGCGGTCGCTCCCGGGGAGCTGTTTTTT
TRBV7-9	TRBJ2-7	TRBD2	-	CASSLGGNPYEQYF	TGTGCCAGCAGCTTGGGGGGGAATCCCTACGAGCAGTACTTC
TRBV2	TRBJ2-7	TRBD1	-	CASSWTGVSYEQYF	TGTGCCAGCAGTTGGACAGGCGTGTCCTACGAGCAGTACTTC
TRBV5-4	TRBJ2-2	-	-	CASTAGAPDTGELFF	TGTGCCAGCACCGCAGGGGCACCGGACACCGGGGAGCTGTTTTTT